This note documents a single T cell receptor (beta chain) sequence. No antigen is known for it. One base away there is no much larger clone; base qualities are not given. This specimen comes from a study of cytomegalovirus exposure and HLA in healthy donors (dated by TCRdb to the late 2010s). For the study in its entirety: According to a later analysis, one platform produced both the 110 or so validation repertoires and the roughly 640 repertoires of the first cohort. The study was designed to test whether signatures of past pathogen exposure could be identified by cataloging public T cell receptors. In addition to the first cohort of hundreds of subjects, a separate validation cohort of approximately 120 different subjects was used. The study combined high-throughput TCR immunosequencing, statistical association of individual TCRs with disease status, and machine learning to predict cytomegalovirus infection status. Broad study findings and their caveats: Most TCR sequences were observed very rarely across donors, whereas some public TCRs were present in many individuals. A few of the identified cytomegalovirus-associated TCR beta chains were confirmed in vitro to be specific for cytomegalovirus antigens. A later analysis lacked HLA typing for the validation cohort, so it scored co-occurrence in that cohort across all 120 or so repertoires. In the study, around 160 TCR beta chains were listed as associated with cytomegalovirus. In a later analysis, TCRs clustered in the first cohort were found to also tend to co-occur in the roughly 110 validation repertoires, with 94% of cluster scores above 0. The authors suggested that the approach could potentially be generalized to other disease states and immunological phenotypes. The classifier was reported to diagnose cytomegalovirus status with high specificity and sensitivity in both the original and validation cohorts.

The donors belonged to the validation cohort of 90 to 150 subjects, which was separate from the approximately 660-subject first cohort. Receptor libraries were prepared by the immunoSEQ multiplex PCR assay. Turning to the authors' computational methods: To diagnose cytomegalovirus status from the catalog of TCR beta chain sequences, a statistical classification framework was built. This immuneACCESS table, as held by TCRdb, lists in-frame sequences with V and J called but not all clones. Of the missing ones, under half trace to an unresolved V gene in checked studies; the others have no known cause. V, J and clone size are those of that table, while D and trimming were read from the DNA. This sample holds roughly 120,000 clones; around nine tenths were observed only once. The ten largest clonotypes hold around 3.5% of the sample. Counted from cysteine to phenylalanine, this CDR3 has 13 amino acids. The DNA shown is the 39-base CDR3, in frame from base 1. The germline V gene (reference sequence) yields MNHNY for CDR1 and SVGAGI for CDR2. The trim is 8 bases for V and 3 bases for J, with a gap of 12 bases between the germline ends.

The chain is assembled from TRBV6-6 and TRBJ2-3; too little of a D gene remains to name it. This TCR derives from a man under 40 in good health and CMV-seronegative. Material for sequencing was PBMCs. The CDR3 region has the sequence CASVGPGTDTQYF. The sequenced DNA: TGTGCCAGCGTGGGCCCCGGAACAGATACGCAGTATTTT.